The entry below describes one T cell receptor beta chain. The CDR3 length is 16 residues. V lost 0 bases and J 2 bases, leaving 14 bases between the germline ends. The germline CDR1 and CDR2 sequences are SGDLS and YYNGEE. The data derive from a study of PD-1 and CTLA-4 blockade in melanoma. The assay was immunoSEQ multiplex PCR, and TCRdb's table has in-frame clones only and misses some. Here the sample spans some 21,000 clones, approximately 88% being singletons. The sample consisted of CD8+ T cells from peripheral blood, taken before anti-PD-1 treatment. The V gene is TRBV9, the J gene TRBJ2-5; no firm D call. The receptor's source is a human donor with melanoma. The CDR3 sequence is CASSVEGSSVQETQYF. The CDR3 DNA sequence: TGTGCCAGCAGCGTAGAGGGTAGTTCGGTACAAGAGACCCAGTACTTC.